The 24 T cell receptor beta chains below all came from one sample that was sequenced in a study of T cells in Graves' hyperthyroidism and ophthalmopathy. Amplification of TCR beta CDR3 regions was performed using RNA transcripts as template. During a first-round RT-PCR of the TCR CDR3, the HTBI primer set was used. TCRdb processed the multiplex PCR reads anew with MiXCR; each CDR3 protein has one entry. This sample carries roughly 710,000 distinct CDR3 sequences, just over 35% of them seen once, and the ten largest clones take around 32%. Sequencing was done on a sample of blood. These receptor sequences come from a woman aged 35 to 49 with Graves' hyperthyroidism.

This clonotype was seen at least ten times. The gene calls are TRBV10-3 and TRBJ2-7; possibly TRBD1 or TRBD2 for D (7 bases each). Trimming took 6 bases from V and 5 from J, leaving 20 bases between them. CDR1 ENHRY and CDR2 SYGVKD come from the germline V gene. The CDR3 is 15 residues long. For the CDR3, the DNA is TGTGCCATCAGACCAAGCAGGGAGGGGGCCCACGAGCAGTACTTC. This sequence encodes CAIRPSREGAHEQYF.

The chain's CDR3 is CASSPPGGFINTEAFF. The DNA of the CDR3 is TGTGCCAGCAGTCCCCCGGGGGGGTTCATAAACACTGAAGCTTTCTTT. The rearrangement uses TRBV19 and TRBJ1-1; weak D call: TRBD1 (5 bases). Deletions cut 9 bases from V and 2 bases from J, with 22 bases between. The V gene's germline CDR1 is LNHDA and CDR2 SQIVND (reference sequence). The CDR3 contains 16 residues.

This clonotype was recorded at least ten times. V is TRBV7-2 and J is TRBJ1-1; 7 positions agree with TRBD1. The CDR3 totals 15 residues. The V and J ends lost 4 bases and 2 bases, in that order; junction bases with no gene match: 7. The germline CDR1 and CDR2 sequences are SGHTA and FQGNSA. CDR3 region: CASSWSTGLNTEAFF. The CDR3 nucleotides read TGTGCCAGCAGCTGGTCGACAGGGTTAAACACTGAAGCTTTCTTT. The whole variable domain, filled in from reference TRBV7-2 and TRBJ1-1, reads GAGVSQSPSNKVTEKGKDVELRCDPISGHTALYWYRQSLGQGLEFLIYFQGNSAPDKSGLPSDRFSAERTGGSVSTLTIQRTQQEDSAVYLCASSWSTGLNTEAFFGQGTRLTVV.

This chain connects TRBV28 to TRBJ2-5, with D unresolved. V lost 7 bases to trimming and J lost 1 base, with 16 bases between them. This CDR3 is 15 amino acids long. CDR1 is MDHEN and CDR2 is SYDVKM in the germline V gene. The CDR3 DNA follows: TGTGCCAGCACGCTTGACTTCCGAACCCAAGAGACCCAGTACTTC. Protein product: CASTLDFRTQETQYF.

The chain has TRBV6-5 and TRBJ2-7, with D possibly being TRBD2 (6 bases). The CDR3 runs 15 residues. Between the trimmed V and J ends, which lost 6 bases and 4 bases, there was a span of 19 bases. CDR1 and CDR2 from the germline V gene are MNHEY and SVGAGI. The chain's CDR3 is CASSRQPRLGYEQYF. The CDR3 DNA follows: TGTGCCAGCAGCCGACAGCCCCGACTAGGATACGAGCAGTACTTC.

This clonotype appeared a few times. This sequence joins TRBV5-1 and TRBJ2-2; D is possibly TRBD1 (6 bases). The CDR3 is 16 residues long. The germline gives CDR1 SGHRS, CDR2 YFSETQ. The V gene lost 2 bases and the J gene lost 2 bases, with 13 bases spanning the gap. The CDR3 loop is CASSLRQGRNTGELFF. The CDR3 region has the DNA TGCGCCAGCAGCTTAAGGCAGGGGAGAAACACCGGGGAGCTGTTTTTT.

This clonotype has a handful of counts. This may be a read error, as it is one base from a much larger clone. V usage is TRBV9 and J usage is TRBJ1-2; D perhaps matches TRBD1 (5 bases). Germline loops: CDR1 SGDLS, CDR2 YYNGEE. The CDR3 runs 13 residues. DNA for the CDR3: TGTGCCGGCAGCGTAGAAACAGGCTATGGCTACACCTTC. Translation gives CAGSVETGYGYTF. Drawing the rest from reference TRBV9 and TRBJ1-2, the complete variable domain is DSGVTQTPKHLITATGQRVTLRCSPRSGDLSVYWYQQSLDQGLQFLIQYYNGEERAKGNILERFSAQQFPDLHSELNLSSLELGDSALYFCAGSVETGYGYTFGSGTRLTVV.

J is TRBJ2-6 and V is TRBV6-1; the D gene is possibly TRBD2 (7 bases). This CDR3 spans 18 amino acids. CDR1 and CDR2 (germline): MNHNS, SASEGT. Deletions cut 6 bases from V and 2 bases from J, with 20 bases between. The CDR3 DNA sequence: TGTGCCAGCAGCCCCCCCCGGGGGGCGAACCCTGGGGCCAACGTCCTGACTTTC. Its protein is CASSPPRGANPGANVLTF.

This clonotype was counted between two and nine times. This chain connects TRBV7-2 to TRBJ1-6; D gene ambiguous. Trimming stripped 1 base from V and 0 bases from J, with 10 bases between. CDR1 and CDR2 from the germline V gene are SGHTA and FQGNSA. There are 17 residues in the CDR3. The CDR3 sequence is CASSLGAESSYNSPLHF. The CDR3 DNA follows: TGTGCCAGCAGCTTAGGGGCGGAGAGCTCCTATAATTCACCCCTCCACTTT.

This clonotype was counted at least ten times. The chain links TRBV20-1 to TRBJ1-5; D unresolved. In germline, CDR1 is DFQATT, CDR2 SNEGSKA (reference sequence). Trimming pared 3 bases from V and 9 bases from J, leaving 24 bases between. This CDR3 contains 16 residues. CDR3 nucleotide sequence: TGCAGTGCTAGGGCGGCCCTGGATCACGCCCGTGGGCCCCAGCATTTT. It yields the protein CSARAALDHARGPQHF.

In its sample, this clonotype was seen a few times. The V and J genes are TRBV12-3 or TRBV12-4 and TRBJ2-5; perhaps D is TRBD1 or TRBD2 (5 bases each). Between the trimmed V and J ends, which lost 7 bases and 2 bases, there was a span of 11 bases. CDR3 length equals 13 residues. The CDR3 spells CASNLGDQETQYF. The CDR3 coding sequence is TGTGCCAGCAACCTGGGGGATCAAGAGACCCAGTACTTC.

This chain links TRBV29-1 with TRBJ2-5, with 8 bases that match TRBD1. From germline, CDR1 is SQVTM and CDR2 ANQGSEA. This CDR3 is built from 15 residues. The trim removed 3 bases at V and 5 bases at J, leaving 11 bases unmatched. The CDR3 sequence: CSVDDGQGRHETQYF. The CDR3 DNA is TGCAGCGTTGACGACGGACAGGGCCGGCACGAGACCCAGTACTTC. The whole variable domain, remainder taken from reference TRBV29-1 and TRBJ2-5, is SAVISQKPSRDICQRGTSLTIQCQVDSQVTMMFWYRQQPGQSLTLIATANQGSEATYESGFVIDKFPISRPNLTFSTLTVSNMSPEDSSIYLCSVDDGQGRHETQYFGPGTRLLVL.

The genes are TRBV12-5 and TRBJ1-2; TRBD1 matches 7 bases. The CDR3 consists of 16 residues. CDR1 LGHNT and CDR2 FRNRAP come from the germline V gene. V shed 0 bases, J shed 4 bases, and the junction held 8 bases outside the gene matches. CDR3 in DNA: TGTGCTAGTGGTTTGGTACTCGGGACAGTCCCCTATGGCTACACCTTC. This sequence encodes CASGLVLGTVPYGYTF. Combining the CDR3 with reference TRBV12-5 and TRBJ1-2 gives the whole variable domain DARVTQTPRHKVTEMGQEVTMRCQPILGHNTVFWYRQTMMQGLELLAYFRNRAPLDDSGMPKDRFSAEMPDATLATLKIQPSEPRDSAVYFCASGLVLGTVPYGYTFGSGTRLTVV.

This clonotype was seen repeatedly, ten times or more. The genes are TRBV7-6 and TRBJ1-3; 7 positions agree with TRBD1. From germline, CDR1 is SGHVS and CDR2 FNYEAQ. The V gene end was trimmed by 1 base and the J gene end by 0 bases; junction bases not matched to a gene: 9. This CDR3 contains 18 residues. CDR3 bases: TGTGCCAGCAGCTTAGTGATGAGTGGACAGGCCTCTGGAAACACCATATATTTT. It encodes CASSLVMSGQASGNTIYF.

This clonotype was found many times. The CDR3 bases are TGCAGTGCGGACAGCAGCTCCTACGAGCAGTACTTC. Encoded protein: CSADSSSYEQYF. The chain is built from TRBV20-1 and TRBJ2-7, with D possibly being TRBD1 (6 bases). The CDR3 spans 12 residues. V dropped 6 bases and J dropped 0 bases, with 9 bases sitting between them. CDR1 is DFQATT and CDR2 is SNEGSKA in the germline V gene (reference sequence).

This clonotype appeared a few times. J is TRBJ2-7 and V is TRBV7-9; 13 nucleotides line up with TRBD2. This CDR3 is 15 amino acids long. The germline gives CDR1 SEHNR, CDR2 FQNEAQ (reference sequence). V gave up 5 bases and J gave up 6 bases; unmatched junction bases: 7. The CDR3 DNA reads TGTGCCAGCAGCCCCCAGGGACTAGCGGGGACCGAGCAGTACTTC. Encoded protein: CASSPQGLAGTEQYF.

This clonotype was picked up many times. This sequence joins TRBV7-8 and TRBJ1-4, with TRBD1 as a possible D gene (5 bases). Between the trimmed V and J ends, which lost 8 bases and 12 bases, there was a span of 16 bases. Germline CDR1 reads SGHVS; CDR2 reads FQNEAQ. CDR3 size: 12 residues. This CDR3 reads CASRETRGELFF. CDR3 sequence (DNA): TGTGCCAGCCGAGAGACCCGAGGGGAACTGTTTTTT.

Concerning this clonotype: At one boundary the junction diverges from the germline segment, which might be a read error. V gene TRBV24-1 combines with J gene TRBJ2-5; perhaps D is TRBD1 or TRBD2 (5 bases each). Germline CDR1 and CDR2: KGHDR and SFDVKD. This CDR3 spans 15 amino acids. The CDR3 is CASSDLDGAFETQYF. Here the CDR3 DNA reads TGTGCCAGCAGTGATTTAGACGGGGCCTTTGAGACCCAGTACTTC.

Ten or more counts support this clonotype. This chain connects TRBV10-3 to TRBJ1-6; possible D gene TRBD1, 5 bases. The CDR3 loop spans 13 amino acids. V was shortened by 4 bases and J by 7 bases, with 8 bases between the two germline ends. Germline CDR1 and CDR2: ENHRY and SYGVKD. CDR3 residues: CAISGGGNSPLHF. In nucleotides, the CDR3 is TGTGCCATCAGTGGGGGCGGGAATTCACCCCTCCACTTT.

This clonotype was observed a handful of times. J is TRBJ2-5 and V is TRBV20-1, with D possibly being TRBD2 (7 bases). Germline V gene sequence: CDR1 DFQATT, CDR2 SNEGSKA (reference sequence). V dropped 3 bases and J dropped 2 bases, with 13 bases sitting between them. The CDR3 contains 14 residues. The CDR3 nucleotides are TGCAGTGCTAGGGGGGGGGCGGGGCAAGAGACCCAGTACTTC. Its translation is CSARGGAGQETQYF.

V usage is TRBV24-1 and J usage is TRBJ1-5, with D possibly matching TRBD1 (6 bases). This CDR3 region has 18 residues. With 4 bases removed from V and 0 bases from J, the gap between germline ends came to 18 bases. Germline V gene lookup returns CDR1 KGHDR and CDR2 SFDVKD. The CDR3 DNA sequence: TGTGCCACCAGTGACGCAAGAAACAGGGACGATAGCAATCAGCCCCAGCATTTT. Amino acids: CATSDARNRDDSNQPQHF.

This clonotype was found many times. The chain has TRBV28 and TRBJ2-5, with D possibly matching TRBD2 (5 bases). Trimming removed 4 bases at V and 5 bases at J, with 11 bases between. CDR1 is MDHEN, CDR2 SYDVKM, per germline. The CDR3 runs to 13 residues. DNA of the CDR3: TGTGCCAGCAGTTGGGAGATGCGGGAGACCCAGTACTTC. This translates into CASSWEMRETQYF.

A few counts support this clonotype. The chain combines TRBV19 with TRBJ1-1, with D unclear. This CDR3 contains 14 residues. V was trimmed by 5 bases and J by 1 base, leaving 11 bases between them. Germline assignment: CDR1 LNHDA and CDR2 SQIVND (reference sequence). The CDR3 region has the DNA TGTGCCAGTAGTTCAGGACTGAAGAACACTGAAGCTTTCTTT. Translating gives CASSSGLKNTEAFF.

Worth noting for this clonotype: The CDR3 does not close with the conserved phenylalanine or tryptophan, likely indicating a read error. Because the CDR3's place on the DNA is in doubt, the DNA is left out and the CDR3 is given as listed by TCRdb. CDR3 sequence reads: CASSEGLL. The V gene is TRBV2, the J gene TRBJ1-1; no check of the table's D call, TRBD1, against the DNA was made. Inclusive of both ends, the CDR3 amounts to 8 amino acids. The germline V gene has CDR1 SNHLY and CDR2 FYNNEI.